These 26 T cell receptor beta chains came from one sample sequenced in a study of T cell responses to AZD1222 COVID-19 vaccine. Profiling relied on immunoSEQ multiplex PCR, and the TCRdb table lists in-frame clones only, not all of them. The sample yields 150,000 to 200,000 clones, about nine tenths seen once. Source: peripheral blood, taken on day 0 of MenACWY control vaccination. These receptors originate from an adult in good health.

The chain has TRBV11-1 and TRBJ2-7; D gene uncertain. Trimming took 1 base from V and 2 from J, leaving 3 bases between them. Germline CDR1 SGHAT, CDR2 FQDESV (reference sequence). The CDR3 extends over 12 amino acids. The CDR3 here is CASSLVPYEQYF. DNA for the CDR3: TGTGCCAGCAGCTTAGTGCCCTACGAGCAGTACTTC.

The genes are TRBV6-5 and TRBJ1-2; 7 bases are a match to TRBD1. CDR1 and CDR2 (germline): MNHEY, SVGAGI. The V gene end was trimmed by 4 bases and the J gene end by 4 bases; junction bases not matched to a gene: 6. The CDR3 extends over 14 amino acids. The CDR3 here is CASSFRQGTYGYTF. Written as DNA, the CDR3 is TGTGCCAGCAGTTTCCGACAGGGTACCTATGGCTACACCTTC.

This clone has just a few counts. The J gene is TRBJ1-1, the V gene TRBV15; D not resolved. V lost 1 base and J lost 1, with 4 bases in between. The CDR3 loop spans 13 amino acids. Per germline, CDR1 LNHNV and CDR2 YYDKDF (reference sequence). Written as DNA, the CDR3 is TGTGCCACCAGCAGAGGTCAGAACACTGAAGCTTTCTTT. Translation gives CATSRGQNTEAFF.

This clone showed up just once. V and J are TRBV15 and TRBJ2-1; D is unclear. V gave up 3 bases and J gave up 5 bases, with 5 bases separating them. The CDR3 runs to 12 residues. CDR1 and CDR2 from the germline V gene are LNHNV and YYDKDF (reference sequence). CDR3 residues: CATSSRNNEQFF. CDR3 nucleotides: TGTGCCACCAGCAGCAGAAACAATGAGCAGTTCTTC.

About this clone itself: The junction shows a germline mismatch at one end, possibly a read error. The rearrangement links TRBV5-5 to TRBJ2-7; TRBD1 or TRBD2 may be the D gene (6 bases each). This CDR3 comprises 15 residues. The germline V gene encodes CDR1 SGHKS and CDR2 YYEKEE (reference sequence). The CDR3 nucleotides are TGTGCCAGCAGTTTGGACGGGGGCGGCCAGTACGAGCAGTACTTC. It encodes CASSLDGGGQYEQYF.

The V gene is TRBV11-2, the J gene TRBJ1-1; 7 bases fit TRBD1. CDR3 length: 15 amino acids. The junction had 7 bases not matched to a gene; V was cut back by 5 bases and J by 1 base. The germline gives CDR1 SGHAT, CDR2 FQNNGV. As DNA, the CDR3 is TGTGCCAGCAGCCCTCAGACAGGGCGGAACACTGAAGCTTTCTTT. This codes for CASSPQTGRNTEAFF. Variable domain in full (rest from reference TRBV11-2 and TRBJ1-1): EAGVAQSPRYKIIEKRQSVAFWCNPISGHATLYWYQQILGQGPKLLIQFQNNGVVDDSQLPKDRFSAERLKGVDSTLKIQPAKLEDSAVYLCASSPQTGRNTEAFFGQGTRLTVV.

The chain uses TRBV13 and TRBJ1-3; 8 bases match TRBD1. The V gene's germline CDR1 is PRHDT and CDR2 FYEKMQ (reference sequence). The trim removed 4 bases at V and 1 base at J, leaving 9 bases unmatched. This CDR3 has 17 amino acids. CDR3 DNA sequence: TGTGCCAGCAGCTCGCGACAGGGGAGGAATTCTGGAAACACCATATATTTT. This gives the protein CASSSRQGRNSGNTIYF.

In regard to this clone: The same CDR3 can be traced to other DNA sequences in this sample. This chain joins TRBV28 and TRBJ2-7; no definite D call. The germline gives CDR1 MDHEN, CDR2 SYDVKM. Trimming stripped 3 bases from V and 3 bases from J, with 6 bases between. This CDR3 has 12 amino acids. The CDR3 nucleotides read TGTGCCAGCAGTTTCCAGAACTACGAGCAGTACTTC. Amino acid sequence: CASSFQNYEQYF.

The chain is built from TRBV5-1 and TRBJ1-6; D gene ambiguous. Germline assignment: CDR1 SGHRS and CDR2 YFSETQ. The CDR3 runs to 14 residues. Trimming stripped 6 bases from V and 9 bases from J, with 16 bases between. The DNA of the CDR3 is TGCGCCAGCAAGGAGGGAAATCTCGGTTCACCCCTCCACTTT. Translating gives CASKEGNLGSPLHF.

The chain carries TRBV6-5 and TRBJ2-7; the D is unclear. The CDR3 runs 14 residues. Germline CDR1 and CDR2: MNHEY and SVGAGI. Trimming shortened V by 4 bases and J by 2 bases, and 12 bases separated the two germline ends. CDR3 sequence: CASSSIVPPYEQYF. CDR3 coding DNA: TGTGCCAGCAGTTCCATTGTACCGCCCTACGAGCAGTACTTC.

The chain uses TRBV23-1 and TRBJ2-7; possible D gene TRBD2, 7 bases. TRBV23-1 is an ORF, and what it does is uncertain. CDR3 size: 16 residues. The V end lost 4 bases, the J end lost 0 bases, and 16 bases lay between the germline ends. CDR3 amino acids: CASSLLGASGSYEQYF. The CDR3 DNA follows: TGCGCCAGCAGTCTACTGGGGGCTAGCGGCTCCTACGAGCAGTACTTC.

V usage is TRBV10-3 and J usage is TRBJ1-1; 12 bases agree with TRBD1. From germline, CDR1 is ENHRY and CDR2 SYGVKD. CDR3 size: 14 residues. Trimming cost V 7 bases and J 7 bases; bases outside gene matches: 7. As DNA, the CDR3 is TGTGCCATCACCGAGGGACAGGGGGCCCGTGAAGCTTTCTTT. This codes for CAITEGQGAREAFF.

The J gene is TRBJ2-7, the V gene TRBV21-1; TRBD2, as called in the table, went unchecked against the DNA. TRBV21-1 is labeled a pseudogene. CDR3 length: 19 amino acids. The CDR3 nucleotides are TGTGCCAGCAGCAAACGGACCCATGGGACTAGCGGGAGGGGCTACGAGCAGTACTTC. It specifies CASSKRTHGTSGRGYEQYF.

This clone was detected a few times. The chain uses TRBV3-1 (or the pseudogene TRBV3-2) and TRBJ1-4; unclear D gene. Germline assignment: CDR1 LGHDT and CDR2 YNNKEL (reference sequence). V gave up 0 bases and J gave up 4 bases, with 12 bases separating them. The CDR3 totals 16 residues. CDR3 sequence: CASSQDPIMSNEKLFF. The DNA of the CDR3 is TGTGCCAGCAGCCAAGATCCTATAATGAGTAATGAAAAACTGTTTTTT.

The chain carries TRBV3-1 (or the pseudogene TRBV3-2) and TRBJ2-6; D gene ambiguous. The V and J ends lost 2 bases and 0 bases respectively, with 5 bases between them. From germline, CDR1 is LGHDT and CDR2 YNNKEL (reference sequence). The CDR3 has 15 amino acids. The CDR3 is CASSQLASGANVLTF. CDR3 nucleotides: TGTGCCAGCAGCCAATTGGCCTCTGGGGCCAACGTCCTGACTTTC.

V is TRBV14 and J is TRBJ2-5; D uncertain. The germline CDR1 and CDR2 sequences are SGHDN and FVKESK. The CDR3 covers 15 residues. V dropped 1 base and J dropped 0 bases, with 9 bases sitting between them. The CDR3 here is CASSQVTVHQETQYF. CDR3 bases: TGTGCCAGCAGCCAAGTTACAGTTCACCAAGAGACCCAGTACTTC.

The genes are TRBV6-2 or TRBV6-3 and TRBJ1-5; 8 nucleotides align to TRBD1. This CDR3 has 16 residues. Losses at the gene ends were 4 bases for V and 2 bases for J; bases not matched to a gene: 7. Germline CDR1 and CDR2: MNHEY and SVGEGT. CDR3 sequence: CASSSLATGGNQPQHF. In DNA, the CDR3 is TGTGCCAGCAGTTCCCTCGCGACAGGGGGCAATCAGCCCCAGCATTTT.

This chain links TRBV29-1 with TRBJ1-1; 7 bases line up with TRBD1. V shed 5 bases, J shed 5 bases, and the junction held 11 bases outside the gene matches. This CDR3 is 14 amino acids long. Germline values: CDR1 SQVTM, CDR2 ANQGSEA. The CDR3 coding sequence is TGCAGCGTTTTGCTCGGGACAGTTGAGACTGAAGCTTTCTTT. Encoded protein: CSVLLGTVETEAFF.

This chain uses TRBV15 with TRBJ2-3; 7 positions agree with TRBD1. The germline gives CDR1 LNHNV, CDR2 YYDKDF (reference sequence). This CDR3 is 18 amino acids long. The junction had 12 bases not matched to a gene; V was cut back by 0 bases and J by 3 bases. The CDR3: CATSRDIWGQRPTDTQYF. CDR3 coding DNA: TGTGCCACCAGCAGAGATATATGGGGACAGAGACCTACAGATACGCAGTATTTT.

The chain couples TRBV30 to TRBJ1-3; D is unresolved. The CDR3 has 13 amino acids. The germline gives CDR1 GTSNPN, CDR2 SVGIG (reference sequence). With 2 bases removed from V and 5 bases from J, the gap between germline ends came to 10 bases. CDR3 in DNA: TGTGCCTGGAGTTTTACAACTAGAAACACCATATATTTT. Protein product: CAWSFTTRNTIYF.

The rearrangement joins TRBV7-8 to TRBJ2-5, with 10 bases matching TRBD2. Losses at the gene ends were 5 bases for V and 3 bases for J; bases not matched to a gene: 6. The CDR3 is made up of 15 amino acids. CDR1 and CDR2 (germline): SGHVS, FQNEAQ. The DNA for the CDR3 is TGTGCCAGCAGCAATCCCGGGACTAGCGAAGAGACCCAGTACTTC. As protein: CASSNPGTSEETQYF.

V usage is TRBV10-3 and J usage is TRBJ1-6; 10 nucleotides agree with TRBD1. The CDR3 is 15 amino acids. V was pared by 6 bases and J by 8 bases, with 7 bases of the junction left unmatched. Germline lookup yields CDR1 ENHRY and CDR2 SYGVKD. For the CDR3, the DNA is TGTGCCATCAGGACCGGACAGGGGGTTGATTCACCCCTCCACTTT. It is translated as CAIRTGQGVDSPLHF.

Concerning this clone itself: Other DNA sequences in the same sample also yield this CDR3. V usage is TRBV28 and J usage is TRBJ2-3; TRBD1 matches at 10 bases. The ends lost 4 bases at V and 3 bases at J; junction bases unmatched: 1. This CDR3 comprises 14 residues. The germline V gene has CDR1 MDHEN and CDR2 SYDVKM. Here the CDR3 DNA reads TGTGCCAGCAGTTCGGGACAGGGGACAGATACGCAGTATTTT. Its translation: CASSSGQGTDTQYF. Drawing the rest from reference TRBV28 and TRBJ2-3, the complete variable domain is DVKVTQSSRYLVKRTGEKVFLECVQDMDHENMFWYRQDPGLGLRLIYFSYDVKMKEKGDIPEGYSVSREKKERFSLILESASTNQTSMYLCASSSGQGTDTQYFGPGTRLTVL.

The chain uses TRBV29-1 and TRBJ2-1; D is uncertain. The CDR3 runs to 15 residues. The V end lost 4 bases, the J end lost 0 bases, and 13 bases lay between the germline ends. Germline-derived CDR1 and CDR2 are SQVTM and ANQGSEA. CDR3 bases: TGCAGCGTTGCCTCACAGCCGAGCTCCTACAATGAGCAGTTCTTC. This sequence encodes CSVASQPSSYNEQFF.

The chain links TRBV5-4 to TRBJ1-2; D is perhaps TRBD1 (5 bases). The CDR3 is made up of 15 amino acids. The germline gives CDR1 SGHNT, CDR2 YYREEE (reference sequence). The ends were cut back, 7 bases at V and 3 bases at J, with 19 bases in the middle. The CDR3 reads CASSPGGLGDYGYTF. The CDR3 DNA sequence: TGTGCCAGCTCCCCTGGAGGGTTAGGGGACTATGGCTACACCTTC.

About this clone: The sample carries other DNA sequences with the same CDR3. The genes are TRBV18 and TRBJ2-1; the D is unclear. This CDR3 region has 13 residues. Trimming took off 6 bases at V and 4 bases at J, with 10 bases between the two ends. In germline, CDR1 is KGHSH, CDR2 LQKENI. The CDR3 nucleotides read TGTGCCAGCTCCCCGGCGGTGTACAATGAGCAGTTCTTC. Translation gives CASSPAVYNEQFF.